The T cell receptor beta chain described here comes from a study of technical replicates of blood from four donors. Produced via immunoSEQ multiplex PCR; TCRdb's table is partial and in-frame only. The sample yields around 72,000 clones, approximately 98% seen once. The germline gives CDR1 MGHRA, CDR2 YSYEKL. CDR3 length equals 15 residues. J was trimmed by 2 bases and V by 1 base; bases with no gene match: 1. The TCR comes from a human donor in good health. The sample taken for sequencing was T cells isolated from PBMCs. This chain links TRBV4-1 with TRBJ2-1; 8 bases are shared with TRBD1. Written as DNA, the CDR3 is TGCGCCAGCAGCCAAGCACAGGGGGCCTACAATGAGCAGTTCTTC. Translated, it gives CASSQAQGAYNEQFF.